This TCR beta chain stems from a study of PD-1 blockade in classical Hodgkin lymphoma. The overall study: Nivolumab 3 mg/kg was given intravenously every 2 weeks.

General study findings and limits: Reported findings placed baseline TCR diversity lower in newly diagnosed patients (compared with healthy donors). Repertoires differed for reasons still undefined, possibly disease activity or prior therapy.

Repertoires were generated with immunoSEQ multiplex PCR, while TCRdb's copy carries only in-frame clones and drops some. The table shows about 86,000 clones, with about 88% occurring only once. Every patient was affected by relapse after autologous stem cell transplantation, while exposure to brentuximab vedotin was not uniform. V lost 7 bases and J lost 4, with 16 bases in between. Germline V gives CDR1 SNHLY, CDR2 FYNNEI. This CDR3 has 14 amino acids. As regards this clone: Its antigen is undetermined.

The rearrangement joins TRBV2 to TRBJ2-5; D may match TRBD1 or TRBD2 (5 bases each). The receptor's source is a human donor with classical Hodgkin lymphoma. Sequences were derived from peripheral blood mononuclear cells (PBMCs), sampled before the second cycle of nivolumab. DNA of the CDR3: TGTGCCAGCAATGGAGCGACGGGACGAGAGACCCAGTACTTC. This translates into CASNGATGRETQYF.